The T cell receptor (beta chain) under discussion was sequenced for a study of blood T cell repertoires in COVID-19. Authors' methods: Amplification of reference gene primers provided the estimated nucleated cell counts. Some clones are missing from TCRdb's copy, which holds only in-frame ones; the method was immunoSEQ multiplex PCR. The V and J calls and the clone size are those of that table, but D and trimming were determined from the DNA. Found here are around 230,000 clones, 86% of them singletons; the top ten hold less than 4.5%. The CDR3 length is 13 residues. V dropped 2 bases and J dropped 7; count of bases not matched to a gene: 1. Germline V gene lookup returns CDR1 KGHSH and CDR2 LQKENI. This clone showed up just once. Other DNA sequences from this sample encode an identical CDR3 as well. Participant ages covered roughly 18 to 89 years across 20 to 25 US areas. Allocation to cohorts depended on clinical history reported by the participants.

V usage is TRBV18 and J usage is TRBJ1-4; 7 bases agree with TRBD1. The TCR originated in a woman aged 40 to 50 with acute COVID-19. Sequences were obtained from PBMCs or T cells enriched from blood (not recorded which). The DNA of the CDR3 is TGTGCCAGCTCACCAGGACAGGTTGAAAAACTGTTTTTT. It specifies CASSPGQVEKLFF. Full variable domain (rest looked up from reference TRBV18 and TRBJ1-4): NAGVMQNPRHLVRRRGQEARLRCSPMKGHSHVYWYRQLPEEGLKFMVYLQKENIIDESGMPKERFSAEFPKEGPSILRIQQVVRGDSAAYFCASSPGQVEKLFFGSGTQLSVL.